The T cell receptor beta chain described here comes from a study of blood T cell repertoires in COVID-19. At the level of the study: Recovery meant two consecutive negative NP/OP PCR tests, professional clearance, or resolved symptoms. From the United States, Italy and Spain came samples of acute and convalescent COVID-19.

Cohorts were based on clinical histories the participants reported. This clone was detected once. The CDR3 spans 12 residues. Trimming removed 6 bases at V and 6 bases at J, with 11 bases between. Germline values: CDR1 SNHLY, CDR2 FYNNEI. Methods used by the authors: Reference gene primer amplification in the assay estimated nucleated cell counts. TCRdb's copy holds only in-frame clones and misses some; the assay was immunoSEQ multiplex PCR. V and J calls and clone size come straight from that table; D and trimming were deduced from the DNA. The sample shows 250,000 to 300,000 clones, 88% of them seen only once.

The clonotype originates from a woman aged 55-69 years in a cohort exposed to, infected with or recovered from COVID-19 (not recorded which). The V call is TRBV2, the J call TRBJ1-1, with D perhaps matching TRBD1 (5 bases). The sequenced material came from PBMCs or T cells enriched from blood (not recorded which). The DNA of the CDR3 is TGTGCCAGCAGCGCCAGGGAGGCTGAAGCTTTCTTT. Residues: CASSAREAEAFF.